This TCR beta chain emerged from a study of neoadjuvant anti-PD-1 for oral cavity cancer. In the study overall: Nivolumab at 3 mg/kg was mostly given biweekly, three to four doses, pre-surgery. Patients without progression received a fourth nivolumab dose around day 43, then surgical resection on days 50-56.

Germline assignment: CDR1 SGHVS and CDR2 FNYEAQ. With 5 bases clipped from V and 5 bases from J, the junction kept 15 bases outside the gene matches. There are 18 residues in the CDR3. Using immunoSEQ multiplex PCR, the repertoire was profiled, and TCRdb retains in-frame clones only, with some absent. The sample lists 9,500 to 15,000 clones; 71% were seen once. Time point given: after neoadjuvant nivolumab, at surgical resection. Stage II-IVA oral cavity squamous cell carcinoma was new and untreated by systemic or radiation therapy. This sample comprised PBMCs, obtained after nivolumab (anti-PD-1) treatment. This clonotype was sampled from a person aged 40 to 85 with oral cavity squamous cell carcinoma. The chain uses TRBV7-6 and TRBJ2-1, with TRBD2 matching 10 bases. Written as DNA, the CDR3 is TGTGCCAGCAGCCCCCAGCTGGCTAGCGGGGGTGGTCACAATGAGCAGTTCTTC. This codes for CASSPQLASGGGHNEQFF.